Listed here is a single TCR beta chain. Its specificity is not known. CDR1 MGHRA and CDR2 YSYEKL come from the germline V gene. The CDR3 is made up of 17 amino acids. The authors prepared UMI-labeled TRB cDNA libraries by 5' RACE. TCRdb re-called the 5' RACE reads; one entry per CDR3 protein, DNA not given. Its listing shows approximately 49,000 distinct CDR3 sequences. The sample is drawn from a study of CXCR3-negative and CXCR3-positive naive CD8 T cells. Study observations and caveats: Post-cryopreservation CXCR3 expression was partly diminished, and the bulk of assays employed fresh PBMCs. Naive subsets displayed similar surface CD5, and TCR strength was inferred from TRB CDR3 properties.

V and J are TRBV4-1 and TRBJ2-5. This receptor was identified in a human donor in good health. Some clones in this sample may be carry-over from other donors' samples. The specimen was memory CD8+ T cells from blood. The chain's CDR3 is CASSQGTATSFGETQYF.